The clone carrying this T cell receptor beta chain was recorded many times. No antigen is known for it. The data were obtained in a study of Graves' ophthalmopathy and Graves' hyperthyroidism. Study information: Specimen type is peripheral blood, obtained at initial diagnosis before any treatment.

CDR3 length equals 13 residues. Trimming removed 4 bases from V and 4 bases from J; junction bases left unmatched: 1. The germline V gene has CDR1 MNHEY and CDR2 SMNVEV (reference sequence). Points from the study as a whole: For separating ophthalmopathy from stable hyperthyroidism, a 13-signature model gave under 90% sensitivity and roughly 83% specificity.

Diagnosis used clinical symptoms, serum thyroxine, TRAb, thyroid ultrasound and orbital computed tomography. From RNA, the CDR3 regions of TCR beta chains were amplified and sequenced. The first round was an RT-PCR with HTBI primers, and the second round was a multiplex PCR. MiXCR, applied by TCRdb to the multiplex PCR reads, yields one record per CDR3 protein. The sample records 300,000 or so distinct CDR3 sequences, roughly a sixth being singletons. The chain uses TRBV27 and TRBJ2-7; TRBD1 matches at 10 bases. The receptor was isolated from an adult man with Graves' ophthalmopathy. Material: peripheral blood. The DNA of the CDR3 is TGTGCCAGCAGTTGGGACAGGGGTTACGAGCAGTACTTC. Protein: CASSWDRGYEQYF.